These 17 T cell receptor beta chains came from one sample sequenced in a study of technical replicates of blood from a handful of donors. The data were produced by immunoSEQ multiplex PCR, yet TCRdb's version contains in-frame clones alone and is incomplete. The sample carries 58,000 or so clones, about 90% recorded once. Source material: PBMCs. The receptors stem from a human donor in good health. Some clones in this sample may be carry-over from other donors' samples.

The rearrangement uses TRBV9 and TRBJ2-1; the match to TRBD2 covers 7 bases. Germline V gene sequence: CDR1 SGDLS, CDR2 YYNGEE. The CDR3 loop spans 16 amino acids. The V gene end was trimmed by 4 bases and the J gene end by 3 bases; junction bases not matched to a gene: 10. The CDR3 DNA follows: TGTGCCAGCAGCCCGTGGTCCCTAGCGGACTACAATGAGCAGTTCTTC. This sequence encodes CASSPWSLADYNEQFF.

The chain has TRBV7-3 and TRBJ1-6; the match to TRBD1 covers 8 bases. CDR3 length: 14 residues. The germline V gene has CDR1 SGHTA and CDR2 FQGTGA. With 5 bases clipped from V and 9 bases from J, the junction kept 6 bases outside the gene matches. CDR3 amino acids: CASSLNQGASPLHF. The CDR3 DNA reads as TGTGCCAGCAGCCTAAACCAGGGGGCTTCACCCCTCCACTTT. Complete variable domain (other parts from reference TRBV7-3 and TRBJ1-6): GAGVSQTPSNKVTEKGKYVELRCDPISGHTALYWYRQSLGQGPEFLIYFQGTGAADDSGLPNDRFFAVRPEGSVSTLKIQRTERGDSAVYLCASSLNQGASPLHFGNGTRLTVT.

The chain is built from TRBV11-1 and TRBJ2-2, with a possible D match to TRBD1 (5 bases). Per the germline V gene, CDR1 is SGHAT and CDR2 is FQDESV (reference sequence). V was pared by 6 bases and J by 4 bases, with 12 bases between. The CDR3 extends over 14 amino acids. As DNA, the CDR3 is TGTGCCAGCAGTCCGGATAGGGGCACCGGGGAGCTGTTTTTT. Translated, it gives CASSPDRGTGELFF. Looking up the rest from reference TRBV11-1 and TRBJ2-2 gives the full variable domain: EAEVAQSPRYKITEKSQAVAFWCDPISGHATLYWYRQILGQGPELLVQFQDESVVDDSQLPKDRFSAERLKGVDSTLKIQPAELGDSAMYLCASSPDRGTGELFFGEGSRLTVL.

The table lists this clone with a count of one. The rearrangement links TRBV10-3 to TRBJ1-4; 7 bases match TRBD1. Germline CDR1 and CDR2: ENHRY and SYGVKD. V lost 6 bases and J lost 4; bases outside the gene matches: 5. CDR3 length: 14 residues. In DNA form, the CDR3 reads TGTGCCATCAGGGGGGACAGCCTTAATGAAAAACTGTTTTTT. This codes for CAIRGDSLNEKLFF.

This clone has only one observation. The genes are TRBV7-2 and TRBJ2-2; no firm D call. CDR3 length equals 14 residues. Germline V CDR1 and CDR2: SGHTA, FQGNSA. V was cut by 8 bases and J by 1 base, with 11 bases left in between. The CDR3 sequence is CASLDFVNTGELFF. The CDR3 coding sequence is TGTGCCAGCCTCGACTTCGTGAACACCGGGGAGCTGTTTTTT.

The chain has TRBV2 and TRBJ2-3; 10 bases fit TRBD2. Trimming removed 5 bases from V and 6 bases from J; junction bases left unmatched: 5. Germline V gene lookup returns CDR1 SNHLY and CDR2 FYNNEI. The CDR3 is 14 amino acids. The CDR3 protein is CASSSQRGGDTQYF. As DNA, the CDR3 is TGTGCCAGCAGTTCTCAGCGGGGGGGTGATACGCAGTATTTT.

The CDR3 bases are TGTGCCAGCAGCTTAACCGGGGATGGCTACACCTTC. Encoded protein: CASSLTGDGYTF. The V gene is TRBV7-3, the J gene TRBJ1-2; unclear D gene. The CDR3 spans 12 residues. Germline CDR1 reads SGHTA; CDR2 reads FQGTGA. V lost 0 bases to trimming and J lost 6 bases, with 5 bases between them.

This clone appeared many times. The gene calls are TRBV7-8 and TRBJ2-7, with TRBD2 matching 7 bases. V lost 6 bases to trimming and J lost 3 bases; unmatched junction nucleotides: 5. The CDR3 has 13 residues. CDR1 is SGHVS, CDR2 FQNEAQ, per germline. The CDR3 DNA sequence: TGTGCCAGCAGGCGCGGGGGAGTCTACGAGCAGTACTTC. Its protein is CASRRGGVYEQYF.

This clone has a single count. Other DNA variants within this sample encode the same CDR3. The V and J genes are TRBV27 and TRBJ2-5; D call uncertain. The CDR3 has 14 residues. CDR1 is MNHEY and CDR2 is SMNVEV in the germline V gene (reference sequence). V lost 0 bases, J lost 8 bases, and 13 bases lay in between. The CDR3 coding sequence is TGTGCCAGCAGTTTATCAGCCGGTATCCTAACCCAGTACTTC. Encoded protein: CASSLSAGILTQYF.

The J gene is TRBJ2-1, the V gene TRBV5-1; 8 positions match TRBD1. This CDR3 is 18 amino acids long. The junction had 14 bases not matched to a gene; V was cut back by 0 bases and J by 6 bases. The germline CDR1 and CDR2 sequences are SGHRS and YFSETQ. CDR3 DNA: TGCGCCAGCAGCTTGGAGCCAGGGGGCGCAAGGAATTTCAATGAGCAGTTCTTC. It specifies CASSLEPGGARNFNEQFF.

The gene calls are TRBV21-1 and TRBJ2-6; TRBD1, the table's D call, was not compared with the DNA. TRBV21-1 corresponds to a pseudogene. This CDR3 contains 14 residues. The CDR3 sequence: CASNQVSGANVLTF. The CDR3 DNA sequence: TGTGCCAGCAACCAGGTCTCTGGGGCCAACGTCCTGACTTTC.

This clone was counted between two and nine times. J is TRBJ2-1 and V is TRBV19; 7 nucleotides align to TRBD1. Trimming cost V 6 bases and J 0 bases; bases outside gene matches: 2. The CDR3 consists of 14 residues. In germline, CDR1 is LNHDA, CDR2 SQIVND (reference sequence). The CDR3 is CASRTGSSYNEQFF. The DNA for the CDR3 is TGTGCCAGTAGGACAGGGAGCTCCTACAATGAGCAGTTCTTC.

J is TRBJ1-3 and V is TRBV4-3; D is uncertain. CDR3 size: 13 residues. Germline CDR1 reads LGHNA; CDR2 reads YSLEER. The V and J ends lost 1 base and 4 bases respectively, with 5 bases between them. DNA of the CDR3: TGCGCCAGCAGCCAAGGTGCGGGAAACACCATATATTTT. Its translation is CASSQGAGNTIYF.

The CDR3 protein is CASSLGQYQETQYF. The CDR3 nucleotides are TGTGCCAGCAGCTTGGGTCAGTACCAAGAGACCCAGTACTTC. The chain joins TRBV5-6 to TRBJ2-5, with unresolved D. CDR1 and CDR2 from the germline V gene are SGHDT and YYEEEE. V shed 0 bases and J shed 0 bases, with 6 bases lying between them. This CDR3 is built from 14 residues.

The chain joins TRBV6-6 to TRBJ2-7; 9 bases are a match to TRBD1. Trimming took 5 bases from V and 3 from J; bases not matched to a gene: 8. Germline V gene sequence: CDR1 MNHNY, CDR2 SVGAGI (reference sequence). There are 15 residues in the CDR3. The DNA for the CDR3 is TGTGCCAGCAGTCTCCGACAGGGGGGTATCTACGAGCAGTACTTC. It translates to CASSLRQGGIYEQYF.

The CDR3 bases are TGTGCCAGTAGTATGACAGGCTCTGGGGCCAACGTCCTGACTTTC. It codes for CASSMTGSGANVLTF. This chain links TRBV19 with TRBJ2-6, with D possibly being TRBD1 (6 bases). The germline gives CDR1 LNHDA, CDR2 SQIVND (reference sequence). The V end was cut by 3 bases, the J end by 0 bases, with 6 bases between. This CDR3 has 15 amino acids.

This clone was counted a single time. This sequence joins TRBV4-2 and TRBJ1-4; D might be TRBD1 (5 bases). Per the germline V gene, CDR1 is LGHNA and CDR2 is YNFKEQ. The ends were cut back, 2 bases at V and 5 bases at J, with 27 bases in the middle. CDR3 length: 20 residues. The DNA of the CDR3 is TGTGCCAGCAGCCAACCTGTGAATGTTGGTCTAGGGGCGCCCAATGAAAAACTGTTTTTT. This encodes CASSQPVNVGLGAPNEKLFF.